This TCR beta chain stems from a study of T cells expressing NK-cell markers. TCRdb reanalyzed the 5' RACE reads and collapses them to one entry per CDR3 protein, without DNA. This listing includes 120,000 to 150,000 distinct CDR3 sequences. Germline assignment: CDR1 MNHEY and CDR2 SVGEGT. The CDR3 consists of 13 residues. The receptor was isolated from a man aged 18 to 29 in good health. The sequencing input was blood T cells: a sorted CD56 or NKG2C T cell subset, CD4+ or CD8+ T cells, or bulk PBMC T cells (not recorded which). The V call is TRBV6-2 or TRBV6-3, the J call TRBJ1-2; TCRdb reports TRBD1, a call that lacks DNA to check it against. The CDR3 loop is CASSGTGTRGYTF.